This T cell receptor beta chain was recorded in a study of CD8 T cells in Susac syndrome. General study points: The study acknowledged a relatively small number of individuals in its TCR sequencing and HLA analysis.

CD8+ and CD4+ T cells circulating in blood were sequenced for TCR beta. The study used healthy donors as controls matched for age and sex. The RNA input was roughly 0.5 to 1 ug, and it was reverse transcribed with random hexamers. Amplification of TCR beta CDR3 used immunoSEQ multiplex PCR across 54 Vbeta and 13 Jbeta. TCRdb redid the calling of the immunoSEQ multiplex PCR reads with MiXCR, one entry per CDR3 protein. The sample has some 180,000 distinct CDR3 sequences, over 85% seen once. This CDR3 contains 13 residues. Germline CDR1 is LGHNA and CDR2 is YNFKEQ. Trimming removed 3 bases at V and 5 bases at J, with 10 bases between. On this clonotype: Its target is not known.

What was sequenced was CD4+ T cells from PBMCs. This clonotype was sampled from a human donor in good health. The chain uses TRBV4-2 and TRBJ1-2, with D possibly being TRBD1 (5 bases). In nucleotides, the CDR3 is TGTGCCAGCAGCCATAGGGGCGGATATGGCTACACCTTC. It codes for CASSHRGGYGYTF.